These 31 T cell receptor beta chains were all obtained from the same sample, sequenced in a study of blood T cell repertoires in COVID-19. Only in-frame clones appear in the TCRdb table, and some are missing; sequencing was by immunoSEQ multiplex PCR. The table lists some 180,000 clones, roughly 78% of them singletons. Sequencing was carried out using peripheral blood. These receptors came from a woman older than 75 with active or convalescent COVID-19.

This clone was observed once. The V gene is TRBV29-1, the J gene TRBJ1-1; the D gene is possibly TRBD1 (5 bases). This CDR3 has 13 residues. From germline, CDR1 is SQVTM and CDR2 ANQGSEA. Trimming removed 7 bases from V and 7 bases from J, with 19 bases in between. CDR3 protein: CSAGHNAGVEAFF. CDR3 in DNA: TGCAGCGCCGGCCACAACGCGGGGGTTGAAGCTTTCTTT.

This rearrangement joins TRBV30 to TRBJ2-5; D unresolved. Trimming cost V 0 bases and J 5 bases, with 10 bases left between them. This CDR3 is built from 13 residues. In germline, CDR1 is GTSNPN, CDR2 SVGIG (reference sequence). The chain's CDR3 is CAWSVPVLETQYF. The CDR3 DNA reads TGTGCCTGGAGTGTACCGGTACTTGAGACCCAGTACTTC.

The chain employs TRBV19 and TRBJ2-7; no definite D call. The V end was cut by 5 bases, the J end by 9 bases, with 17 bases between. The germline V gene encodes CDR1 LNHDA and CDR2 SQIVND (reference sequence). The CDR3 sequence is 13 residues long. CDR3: CASSPGYLRGQYF. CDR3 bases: TGTGCCAGTAGTCCCGGATACCTACGCGGGCAGTACTTC.

Here the CDR3 DNA reads TGTGCCAGCAGTTACTCGGGACAGGGGGTGGGGAATGAGCAGTTCTTC. Its protein product is CASSYSGQGVGNEQFF. The chain joins TRBV6-5 to TRBJ2-1, with 11 positions matching TRBD1. The CDR3 totals 16 residues. J gave up 7 bases and V 0 bases, and 5 bases lay outside the gene matches. Germline lookup yields CDR1 MNHEY and CDR2 SVGAGI.

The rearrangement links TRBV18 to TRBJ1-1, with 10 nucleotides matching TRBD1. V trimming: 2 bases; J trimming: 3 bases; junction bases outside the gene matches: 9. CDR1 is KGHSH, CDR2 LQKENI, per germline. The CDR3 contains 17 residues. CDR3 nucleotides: TGTGCCAGCTCACCAGTCGGGACAGGGGTTAGGGACACTGAAGCTTTCTTT. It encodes CASSPVGTGVRDTEAFF.

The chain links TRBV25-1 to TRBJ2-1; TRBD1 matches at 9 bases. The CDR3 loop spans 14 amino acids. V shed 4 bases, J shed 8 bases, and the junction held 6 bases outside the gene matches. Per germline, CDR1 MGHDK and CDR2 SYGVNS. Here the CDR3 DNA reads TGTGCCAGCAGTGGGACCCGGGACAGGGATGAGCAGTTCTTC. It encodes CASSGTRDRDEQFF.

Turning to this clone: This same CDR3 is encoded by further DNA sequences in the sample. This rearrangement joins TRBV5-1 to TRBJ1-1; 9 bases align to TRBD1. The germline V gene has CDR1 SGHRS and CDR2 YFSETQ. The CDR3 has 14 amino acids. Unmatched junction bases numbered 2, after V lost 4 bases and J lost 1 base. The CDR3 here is CASSLTGGNTEAFF. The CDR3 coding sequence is TGCGCCAGCAGCCTGACAGGGGGGAACACTGAAGCTTTCTTT.

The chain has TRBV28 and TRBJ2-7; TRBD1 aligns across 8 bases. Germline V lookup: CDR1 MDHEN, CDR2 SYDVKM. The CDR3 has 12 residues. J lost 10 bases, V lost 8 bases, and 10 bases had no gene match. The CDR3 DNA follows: TGTGCCAGCCACTTGGACAGGGCGGTCCAGTACTTC. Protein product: CASHLDRAVQYF.

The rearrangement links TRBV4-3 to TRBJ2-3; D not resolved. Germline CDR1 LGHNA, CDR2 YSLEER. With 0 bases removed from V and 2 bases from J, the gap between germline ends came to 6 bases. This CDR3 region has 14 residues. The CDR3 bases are TGCGCCAGCAGCCAAGAAGAGGTCACAGATACGCAGTATTTT. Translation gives CASSQEEVTDTQYF.

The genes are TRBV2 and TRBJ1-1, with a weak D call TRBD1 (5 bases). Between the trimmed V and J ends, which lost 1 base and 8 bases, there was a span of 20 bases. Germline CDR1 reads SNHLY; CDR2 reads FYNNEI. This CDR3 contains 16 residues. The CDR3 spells CASSEVRTKHKSEAFF. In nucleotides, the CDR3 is TGTGCCAGCAGTGAAGTTAGGACAAAACACAAATCCGAAGCTTTCTTT.

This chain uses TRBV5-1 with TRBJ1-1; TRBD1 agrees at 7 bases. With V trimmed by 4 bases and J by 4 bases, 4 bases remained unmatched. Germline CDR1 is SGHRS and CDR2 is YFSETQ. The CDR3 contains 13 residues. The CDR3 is CASSPGQFTEAFF. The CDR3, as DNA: TGCGCCAGCAGCCCGGGACAGTTCACTGAAGCTTTCTTT.

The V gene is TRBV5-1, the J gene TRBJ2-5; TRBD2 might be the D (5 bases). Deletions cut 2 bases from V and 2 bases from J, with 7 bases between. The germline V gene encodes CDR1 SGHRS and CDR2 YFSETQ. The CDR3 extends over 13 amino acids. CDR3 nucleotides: TGCGCCAGCAGCTTACGGGGTCAAGAGACCCAGTACTTC. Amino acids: CASSLRGQETQYF.

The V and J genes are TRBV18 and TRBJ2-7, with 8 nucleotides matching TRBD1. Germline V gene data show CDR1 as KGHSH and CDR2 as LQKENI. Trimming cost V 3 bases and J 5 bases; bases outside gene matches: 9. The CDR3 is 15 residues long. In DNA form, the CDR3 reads TGTGCCAGCTCACCCGCTCCTAGGACAGGGAACGAGCAGTACTTC. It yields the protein CASSPAPRTGNEQYF.

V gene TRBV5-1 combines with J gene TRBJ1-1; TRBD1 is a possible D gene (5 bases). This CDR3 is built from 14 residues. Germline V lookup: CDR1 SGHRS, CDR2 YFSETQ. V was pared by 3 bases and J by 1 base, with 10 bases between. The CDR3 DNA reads TGCGCCAGCAGCTACGACGGACAGAACACTGAAGCTTTCTTT. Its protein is CASSYDGQNTEAFF.

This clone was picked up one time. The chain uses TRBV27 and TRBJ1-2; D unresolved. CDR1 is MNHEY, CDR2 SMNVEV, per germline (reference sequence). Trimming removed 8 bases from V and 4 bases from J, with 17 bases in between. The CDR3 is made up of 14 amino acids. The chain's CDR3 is CASSSRGYGYGYTF. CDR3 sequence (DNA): TGTGCCAGCTCGTCCCGGGGATATGGCTATGGCTACACCTTC.

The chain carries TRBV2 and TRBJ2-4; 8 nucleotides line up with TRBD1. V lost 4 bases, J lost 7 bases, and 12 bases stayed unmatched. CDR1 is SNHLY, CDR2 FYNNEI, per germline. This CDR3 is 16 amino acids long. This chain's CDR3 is CASSVWGQDYGNIQYF. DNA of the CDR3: TGTGCCAGCAGTGTGTGGGGACAGGACTATGGGAACATTCAGTACTTC.

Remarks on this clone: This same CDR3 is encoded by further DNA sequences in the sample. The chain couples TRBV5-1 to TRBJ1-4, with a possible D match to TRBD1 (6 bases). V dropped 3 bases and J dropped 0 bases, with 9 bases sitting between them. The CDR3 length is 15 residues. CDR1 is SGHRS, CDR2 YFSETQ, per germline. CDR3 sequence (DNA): TGCGCCAGCAGCTCCGGACAGACAACTAATGAAAAACTGTTTTTT. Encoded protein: CASSSGQTTNEKLFF.

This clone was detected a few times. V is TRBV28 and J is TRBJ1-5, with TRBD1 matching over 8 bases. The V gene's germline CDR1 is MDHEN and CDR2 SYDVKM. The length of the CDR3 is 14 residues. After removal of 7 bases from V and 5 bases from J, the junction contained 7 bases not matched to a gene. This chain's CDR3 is CASIDRGEDQPQHF. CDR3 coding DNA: TGTGCCAGCATTGACAGGGGAGAAGATCAGCCCCAGCATTTT. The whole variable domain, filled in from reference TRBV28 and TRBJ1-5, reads DVKVTQSSRYLVKRTGEKVFLECVQDMDHENMFWYRQDPGLGLRLIYFSYDVKMKEKGDIPEGYSVSREKKERFSLILESASTNQTSMYLCASIDRGEDQPQHFGDGTRLSIL.

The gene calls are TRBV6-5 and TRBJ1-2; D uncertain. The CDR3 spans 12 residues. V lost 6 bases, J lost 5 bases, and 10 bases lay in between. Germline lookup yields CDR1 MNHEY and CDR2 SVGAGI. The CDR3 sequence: CASRESEYGYTF. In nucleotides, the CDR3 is TGTGCCAGCAGGGAGTCAGAGTATGGCTACACCTTC.

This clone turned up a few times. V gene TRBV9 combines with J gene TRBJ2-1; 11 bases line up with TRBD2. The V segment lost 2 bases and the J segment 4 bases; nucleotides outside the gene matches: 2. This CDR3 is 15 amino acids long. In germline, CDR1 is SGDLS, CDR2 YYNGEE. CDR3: CASSVRLAGYNEQFF. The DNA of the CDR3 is TGTGCCAGCAGCGTTAGACTAGCGGGGTACAATGAGCAGTTCTTC.

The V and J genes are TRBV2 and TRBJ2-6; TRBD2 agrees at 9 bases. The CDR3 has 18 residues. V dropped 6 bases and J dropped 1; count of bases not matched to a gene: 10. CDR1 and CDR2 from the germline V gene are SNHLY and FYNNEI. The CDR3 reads CASRKLLAGLSGANVLTF. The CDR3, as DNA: TGTGCCAGCAGGAAACTACTAGCGGGTTTGTCTGGGGCCAACGTCCTGACTTTC. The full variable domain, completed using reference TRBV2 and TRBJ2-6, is EPEVTQTPSHQVTQMGQEVILRCVPISNHLYFYWYRQILGQKVEFLVSFYNNEISEKSEIFDDQFSVERPDGSNFTLKIRSTKLEDSAMYFCASRKLLAGLSGANVLTFGAGSRLTVL.

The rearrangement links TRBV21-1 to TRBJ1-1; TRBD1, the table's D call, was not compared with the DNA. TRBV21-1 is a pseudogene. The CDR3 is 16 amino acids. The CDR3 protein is CASSRYRGLMNTEAFF. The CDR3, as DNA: TGTGCCAGCAGCAGATACAGGGGGCTTATGAACACTGAAGCTTTCTTT.

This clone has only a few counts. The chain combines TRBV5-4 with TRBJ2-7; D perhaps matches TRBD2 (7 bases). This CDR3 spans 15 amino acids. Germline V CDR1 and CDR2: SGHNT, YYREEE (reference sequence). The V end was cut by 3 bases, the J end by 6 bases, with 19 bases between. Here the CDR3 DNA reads TGTGCCAGCAGCTCCCACAAGGGGGGGGTGAGCGAGCAGTACTTC. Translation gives CASSSHKGGVSEQYF.

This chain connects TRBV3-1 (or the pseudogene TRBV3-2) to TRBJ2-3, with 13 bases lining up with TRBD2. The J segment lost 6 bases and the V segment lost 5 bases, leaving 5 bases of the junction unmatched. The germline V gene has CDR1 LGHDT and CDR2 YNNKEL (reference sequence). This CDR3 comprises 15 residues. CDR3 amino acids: CASSSTSGGYDTQYF. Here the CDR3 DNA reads TGTGCCAGCAGCTCGACTAGCGGGGGGTATGATACGCAGTATTTT.

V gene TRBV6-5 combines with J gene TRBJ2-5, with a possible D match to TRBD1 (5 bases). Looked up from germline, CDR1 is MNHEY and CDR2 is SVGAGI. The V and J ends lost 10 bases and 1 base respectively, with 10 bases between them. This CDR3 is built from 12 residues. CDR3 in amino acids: CATLTVQETQYF. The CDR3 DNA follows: TGTGCCACTCTGACAGTCCAAGAGACCCAGTACTTC.

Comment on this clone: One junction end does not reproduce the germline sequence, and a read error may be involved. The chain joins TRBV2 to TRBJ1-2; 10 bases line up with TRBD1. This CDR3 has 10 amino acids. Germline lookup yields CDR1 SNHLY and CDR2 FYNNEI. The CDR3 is CASSRTGGAF. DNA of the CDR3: TGTGCCAGCAGTCGGACAGGGGGAGCCTTC.

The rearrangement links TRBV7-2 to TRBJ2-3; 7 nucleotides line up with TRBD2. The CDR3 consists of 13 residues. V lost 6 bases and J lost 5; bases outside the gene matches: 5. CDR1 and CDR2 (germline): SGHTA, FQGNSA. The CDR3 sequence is CASSGWTRDTQYF. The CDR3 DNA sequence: TGTGCCAGCAGTGGGTGGACTAGAGATACGCAGTATTTT.

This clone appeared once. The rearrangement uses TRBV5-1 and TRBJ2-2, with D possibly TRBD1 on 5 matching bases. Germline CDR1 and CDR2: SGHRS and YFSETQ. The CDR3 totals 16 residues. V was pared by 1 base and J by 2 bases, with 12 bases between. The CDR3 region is CASSLRQNSNTGELFF. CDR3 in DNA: TGCGCCAGCAGCTTGAGACAGAACTCAAACACCGGGGAGCTGTTTTTT.

The CDR3 here is CASRLQGYTEAFF. CDR3 coding DNA: TGTGCCAGTAGGTTGCAGGGTTACACTGAAGCTTTCTTT. The gene calls are TRBV19 and TRBJ1-1, with a weak D call TRBD1 (5 bases). CDR1 and CDR2 (germline): LNHDA, SQIVND (reference sequence). This CDR3 is built from 13 residues. Trimming removed 6 bases at V and 3 bases at J, with 11 bases between.

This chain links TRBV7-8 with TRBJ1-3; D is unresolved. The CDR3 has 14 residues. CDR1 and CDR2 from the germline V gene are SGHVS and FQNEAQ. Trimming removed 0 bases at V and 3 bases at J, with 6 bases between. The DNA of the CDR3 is TGTGCCAGCAGCTTAGCGGGAGGTGGAAACACCATATATTTT. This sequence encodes CASSLAGGGNTIYF. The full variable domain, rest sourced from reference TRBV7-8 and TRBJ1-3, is GAGVSQSPRYKVAKRGQDVALRCDPISGHVSLFWYQQALGQGPEFLTYFQNEAQLDKSGLPSDRFFAERPEGSVSTLKIQRTQQEDSAVYLCASSLAGGGNTIYFGEGSWLTVV.

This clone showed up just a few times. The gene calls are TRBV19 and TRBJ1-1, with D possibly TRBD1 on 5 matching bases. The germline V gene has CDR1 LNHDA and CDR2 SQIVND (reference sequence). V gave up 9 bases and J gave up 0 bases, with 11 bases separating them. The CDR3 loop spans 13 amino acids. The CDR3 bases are TGTGCCAGCCTTACAGGCCTGAACACTGAAGCTTTCTTT. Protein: CASLTGLNTEAFF. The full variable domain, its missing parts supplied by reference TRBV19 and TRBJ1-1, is DGGITQSPKYLFRKEGQNVTLSCEQNLNHDAMYWYRQDPGQGLRLIYYSQIVNDFQKGDIAEGYSVSREKKESFPLTVTSAQKNPTAFYLCASLTGLNTEAFFGQGTRLTVV.